The 19 T cell receptor beta chains below all came from one sample that was sequenced in a study of T cells after yellow fever vaccination. Each CDR3 protein gets one entry after TCRdb re-called the 5' RACE reads with MiXCR. The sample includes a few hundred thousand distinct CDR3 sequences, approximately 12% of them seen just once. Source: CD4+ T cells sorted from PBMCs, taken 15 days after the yellow fever booster vaccination. All receptors come from a man between 18 and 35 years old who received the YFV17D yellow fever vaccine.

The gene calls are TRBV18 and TRBJ2-4; TRBD2 matches at 12 bases. The CDR3 is 16 residues long. V dropped 4 bases and J dropped 3; count of bases not matched to a gene: 4. The germline V gene has CDR1 KGHSH and CDR2 LQKENI. The CDR3 DNA follows: TGTGCCAGCTCACTCGGACTAGCGGGGCTCAAAAACATTCAGTACTTC. It translates to CASSLGLAGLKNIQYF.

This clonotype has ten or more counts. This chain uses TRBV5-1 with TRBJ1-4; D perhaps matches TRBD1 (6 bases). The V end lost 4 bases, the J end lost 8 bases, and 12 bases lay between the germline ends. CDR1 and CDR2 from the germline V gene are SGHRS and YFSETQ. The CDR3 is 13 residues long. The CDR3 here is CASSLTGGEKLFF. In DNA form, the CDR3 reads TGCGCCAGCAGCCTGACGGGGGGCGAAAAACTGTTTTTT. Full variable domain (rest looked up from reference TRBV5-1 and TRBJ1-4): KAGVTQTPRYLIKTRGQQVTLSCSPISGHRSVSWYQQTPGQGLQFLFEYFSETQRNKGNFPGRFSGRQFSNSRSEMNVSTLELGDSALYLCASSLTGGEKLFFGSGTQLSVL.

In DNA form, the CDR3 reads TGCAGTGCTAGGAGCGGGGGAGGGGCCAACGTCCTGACTTTC. Encoded protein: CSARSGGGANVLTF. This chain links TRBV20-1 with TRBJ2-6; 8 bases line up with TRBD2. V shed 3 bases, J shed 4 bases, and the junction held 2 bases outside the gene matches. CDR1 and CDR2 from the germline V gene are DFQATT and SNEGSKA (reference sequence). The CDR3 loop spans 14 amino acids.

The rearrangement joins TRBV12-3 or TRBV12-4 to TRBJ2-7; 8 positions match TRBD1. This CDR3 is 14 amino acids long. V lost 6 bases to trimming and J lost 2 bases; unmatched junction nucleotides: 6. The CDR3 DNA reads TGTGCCAGCAGATCGATGACAGGGGCCTACGAGCAGTACTTC. This encodes CASRSMTGAYEQYF.

This clonotype was seen ten or more times. This sequence joins TRBV5-1 and TRBJ2-7, with 8 bases identical to TRBD1. Germline V gene lookup returns CDR1 SGHRS and CDR2 YFSETQ. This CDR3 has 15 amino acids. The V and J ends lost 3 bases and 3 bases, in that order; junction bases with no gene match: 8. CDR3 residues: CASSWTRGPNYEQYV. In DNA form, the CDR3 reads TGCGCCAGCAGCTGGACCAGGGGGCCTAACTACGAGCAGTACGTC.

The chain has TRBV24-1 and TRBJ1-2; 7 bases line up with TRBD1. The CDR3 loop spans 15 amino acids. Looked up from germline, CDR1 is KGHDR and CDR2 is SFDVKD. V was pared by 12 bases and J by 1 base, with 13 bases of the junction left unmatched. CDR3 loop: CAPSRRGRINYGYTF. The CDR3 nucleotides are TGTGCCCCGTCCAGGAGGGGGCGGATTAACTATGGCTACACCTTC.

This clonotype was observed a handful of times. The chain combines TRBV4-3 with TRBJ2-1, with TRBD2 matching 7 bases. V lost 4 bases and J lost 8; bases outside the gene matches: 8. The germline gives CDR1 LGHNA, CDR2 YSLEER. The CDR3 loop spans 14 amino acids. CDR3 DNA sequence: TGCGCCAGCAGCCTCCAGCGGGGTGGGTATGAGCAGTTCTTC. This sequence encodes CASSLQRGGYEQFF.

At least ten counts were recorded for this clonotype. This chain links TRBV9 with TRBJ2-7; no clear D. Germline V CDR1 and CDR2: SGDLS, YYNGEE. The CDR3 has 15 amino acids. V was cut by 0 bases and J by 7 bases, with 17 bases left in between. For the CDR3, the DNA is TGTGCCAGCAGCGTAGTGGACCACATGTTGGGGGAGCAGTACGTC. This translates into CASSVVDHMLGEQYV.

The rearrangement links TRBV11-2 to TRBJ2-5; 8 positions agree with TRBD2. The J segment lost 4 bases and the V segment lost 1 base, leaving 5 bases of the junction unmatched. The CDR3 sequence is 15 residues long. CDR1 is SGHAT, CDR2 FQNNGV, per germline. The CDR3 DNA reads TGTGCCAGCAGCTTAGGAGGACTAGCCCCAGAGACCCAGTACTTC. Its protein product is CASSLGGLAPETQYF.

This clonotype was detected ten times or more. The chain has TRBV12-3 or TRBV12-4 and TRBJ1-1; no definite D call. There are 15 residues in the CDR3. Trimming pared 5 bases from V and 1 base from J, leaving 14 bases between. The CDR3 loop is CASSPKDVWNTEAFF. The DNA of the CDR3 is TGTGCCAGCAGTCCGAAGGACGTATGGAACACTGAAGCTTTCTTT.

This clonotype was counted ten times or more. The chain is built from TRBV3-1 and TRBJ1-2; 8 bases map to TRBD1. V dropped 4 bases and J dropped 5; count of bases not matched to a gene: 9. The CDR3 has 15 residues. Germline V gives CDR1 LGHDT, CDR2 YNNKEL (reference sequence). CDR3 sequence reads: CASSRRGTGAYGYTF. CDR3 sequence (DNA): TGTGCCAGCAGCCGAAGAGGGACAGGCGCTTATGGCTACACCTTC.

V gene TRBV7-2 combines with J gene TRBJ1-1, with D hard to call. This CDR3 comprises 15 residues. Germline V gene data show CDR1 as SGHTA and CDR2 as FQGNSA. With 1 base removed from V and 0 bases from J, the gap between germline ends came to 9 bases. The CDR3 region is CASSLGGGLNTEAFF. The CDR3 bases are TGTGCCAGCAGCTTAGGTGGAGGGTTGAACACTGAAGCTTTCTTT.

This clonotype was seen repeatedly, ten times or more. The chain combines TRBV6-2 or TRBV6-3 with TRBJ1-4; D is uncertain. Germline V gene lookup returns CDR1 MNHEY and CDR2 SVGEGT. Trimming shortened V by 5 bases and J by 4 bases, and 17 bases separated the two germline ends. The CDR3 has 16 amino acids. In DNA form, the CDR3 reads TGTGCCAGCAGTCAACAACCGAAGACTGGTAATGAAAAACTGTTTTTT. It codes for CASSQQPKTGNEKLFF.

The V and J genes are TRBV28 and TRBJ2-3; 7 nucleotides match TRBD1. CDR3 length equals 15 residues. CDR1 MDHEN and CDR2 SYDVKM come from the germline V gene. V trimming: 5 bases; J trimming: 6 bases; junction bases outside the gene matches: 11. The CDR3 spells CASSQGGRERDTQYF. DNA for the CDR3: TGTGCCAGCAGTCAAGGGGGCAGGGAGAGGGATACGCAGTATTTT.

This clonotype was picked up a small number of times. The chain uses TRBV10-3 and TRBJ2-1, with D maybe TRBD1 (5 bases). Germline V gives CDR1 ENHRY, CDR2 SYGVKD. The CDR3 covers 14 residues. Trimming stripped 6 bases from V and 8 bases from J, with 17 bases between. CDR3 nucleotides: TGTGCCATCAGCCTTGGGGCGGATAGGGATGAGCAGTTCTTC. Translating it yields CAISLGADRDEQFF.

The chain has TRBV12-3 or TRBV12-4 and TRBJ2-1; D not resolved. The V and J ends lost 7 bases and 0 bases respectively, with 16 bases between them. The CDR3 has 16 residues. This CDR3 reads CASTLLREFSYNEQFF. CDR3 in DNA: TGTGCCAGCACCTTGCTAAGAGAATTCTCCTACAATGAGCAGTTCTTC.

The table lists this clonotype with many counts. The chain employs TRBV27 and TRBJ2-7; TRBD1 matches 7 bases. Germline V gene data show CDR1 as MNHEY and CDR2 as SMNVEV (reference sequence). The V gene end was trimmed by 6 bases and the J gene end by 5 bases; junction bases not matched to a gene: 10. The length of the CDR3 is 14 residues. CDR3 DNA sequence: TGTGCCAGCAGCCGTAAGACCGGGACAGACGAGCAGTACGTC. Encoded protein: CASSRKTGTDEQYV.

The chain carries TRBV20-1 and TRBJ2-3; 8 bases agree with TRBD1. The CDR3 totals 15 residues. Looked up from germline, CDR1 is DFQATT and CDR2 is SNEGSKA (reference sequence). With V trimmed by 5 bases and J by 2 bases, 9 bases remained unmatched. CDR3 in amino acids: CSAPGTGRSTDTQYF. CDR3 DNA: TGCAGTGCTCCCGGGACAGGAAGATCCACAGATACGCAGTATTTT.

The chain links TRBV7-2 to TRBJ2-5; a possible D gene is TRBD2 (5 bases). The CDR3 totals 15 residues. V lost 3 bases and J 5 bases, leaving 16 bases between the germline ends. The germline gives CDR1 SGHTA, CDR2 FQGNSA. The CDR3 nucleotides read TGTGCCAGCAGCTTCGCGGGCCTTAGCTTGGAGACCCAGTACTTC. Protein sequence: CASSFAGLSLETQYF.